Below are 30 T cell receptor beta chains sequenced from a single sample in a study of blood T cells in healthy people across ages. Primers used in a second PCR of roughly 6 to 11 cycles were a sample-barcoded 5' primer and a J-beta primer mix. In TCRdb, the 5' RACE reads were re-called with MiXCR into one record per CDR3 protein. Of roughly 1.5 million distinct CDR3 sequences in the sample, approximately 43% were seen once. The sample consisted of blood. The source is a woman between 18 and 29 years old in good health.

The chain employs TRBV7-2 and TRBJ1-4, with a tentative D call TRBD1 (5 bases). CDR1 and CDR2 from the germline V gene are SGHTA and FQGNSA. CDR3 length equals 15 residues. Trimming left V 5 bases short and J 0 bases short, with 10 bases between. CDR3 sequence: CASSLKQATNEKLFF. CDR3 sequence (DNA): TGTGCCAGCAGCCTCAAACAGGCAACTAATGAAAAACTGTTTTTT.

This clonotype has only a few counts. V usage is TRBV4-3 and J usage is TRBJ2-3; D remains unclear. Deletions cut 0 bases from V and 7 bases from J, with 11 bases between. Germline assignment: CDR1 LGHNA and CDR2 YSLEER. The CDR3 runs 14 residues. The CDR3 region is CASSQDFWGNTQYF. The CDR3 nucleotides are TGCGCCAGCAGCCAAGACTTCTGGGGAAATACGCAGTATTTT.

The sample holds many counts of this clonotype. This chain links TRBV7-2 with TRBJ2-7; D ambiguous. The CDR3 loop spans 11 amino acids. Germline loops: CDR1 SGHTA, CDR2 FQGNSA. Trimming shortened V by 6 bases and J by 6 bases, and 9 bases separated the two germline ends. The CDR3 protein is CASSLGIEQYF. The CDR3, as DNA: TGTGCCAGCAGTTTGGGCATCGAGCAGTACTTC.

This chain joins TRBV12-3 or TRBV12-4 and TRBJ1-1; 7 bases align to TRBD1. V was clipped by 1 base and J by 11 bases; unmatched bases: 7. This CDR3 has 13 amino acids. The CDR3 sequence is CASSLGQGVYAFF. In DNA form, the CDR3 reads TGTGCCAGCAGTTTAGGGCAGGGGGTTTATGCTTTCTTT.

This clonotype was seen a handful of times. The chain uses TRBV7-2 and TRBJ1-1, with 7 nucleotides matching TRBD1. J was trimmed by 1 base and V by 2 bases; bases with no gene match: 4. This CDR3 has 15 residues. The germline V gene encodes CDR1 SGHTA and CDR2 FQGNSA. The CDR3 DNA follows: TGTGCCAGCAGCTTAATGGGGACAGAGAACACTGAAGCTTTCTTT. Translating it yields CASSLMGTENTEAFF.

At least ten counts were recorded for this clonotype. The chain recombines TRBV29-1 with TRBJ2-3; 7 bases line up with TRBD2. The germline V gene encodes CDR1 SQVTM and CDR2 ANQGSEA. Germline trimming cut 3 bases from V and 3 bases from J; bases unmatched to any gene: 3. CDR3 length equals 13 residues. The CDR3: CSVDGGVTDTQYF. The CDR3 DNA reads as TGCAGCGTTGATGGGGGGGTAACAGATACGCAGTATTTT.

The chain uses TRBV20-1 and TRBJ2-4; TRBD2 is a possible D gene (5 bases). The CDR3 extends over 12 amino acids. V was pared by 6 bases and J by 7 bases, with 13 bases between. Per germline, CDR1 DFQATT and CDR2 SNEGSKA (reference sequence). The CDR3 nucleotides read TGCAGTGCCAAAACCGGGGTTAACATTCAGTACTTC. It yields the protein CSAKTGVNIQYF.

The chain has TRBV12-3 or TRBV12-4 and TRBJ2-1; 7 bases are a match to TRBD2. The J call is uncertain, as TRBJ2-7 better fits the DNA end. The CDR3 has 23 residues. In DNA, the CDR3 is TGTGCCAGCAGTCCAACCGCCCTAAATATCCCGGGACTAAAAAACCACTCCTACAATGAGCAGTACTTC. It is translated as CASSPTALNIPGLKNHSYNEQYF.

The sample holds a few counts of this clonotype. The rearrangement uses TRBV29-1 and TRBJ2-7, with D uncertain. Per the germline V gene, CDR1 is SQVTM and CDR2 is ANQGSEA. The V end lost 4 bases, the J end lost 3 bases, and 10 bases lay between the germline ends. This CDR3 spans 12 amino acids. The CDR3, as DNA: TGCAGCGTTGGGGAAGGGCTCTACGAGCAGTACTTC. Translating gives CSVGEGLYEQYF.

The chain employs TRBV20-1 and TRBJ2-6; D is undetermined. The CDR3 consists of 14 residues. V was cut by 3 bases and J by 3 bases, with 9 bases left in between. Germline-derived CDR1 and CDR2 are DFQATT and SNEGSKA (reference sequence). The CDR3 loop reads CSASAGDGANVLTF. The DNA of the CDR3 is TGCAGTGCTAGCGCAGGCGATGGGGCCAACGTCCTGACTTTC.

This rearrangement joins TRBV9 to TRBJ2-1; TRBD2 is a possible D gene (5 bases). Deletions cut 1 base from V and 2 bases from J, with 13 bases between. The CDR3 is made up of 16 amino acids. Germline CDR1 and CDR2: SGDLS and YYNGEE. CDR3: CASSVSSTGTYNEQFF. For the CDR3, the DNA is TGTGCCAGCAGCGTAAGCTCTACGGGAACCTACAATGAGCAGTTCTTC.

The genes are TRBV7-6 and TRBJ2-3; D is unresolved. The CDR3 sequence is 13 residues long. The ends were cut back, 0 bases at V and 6 bases at J, with 7 bases in the middle. Germline loops: CDR1 SGHVS, CDR2 FNYEAQ. CDR3 in DNA: TGTGCCAGCAGCTTAGCTAAATGGGATACGCAGTATTTT. This translates into CASSLAKWDTQYF.

The V call is TRBV20-1, the J call TRBJ2-7, with 9 bases lining up with TRBD2. The CDR3 covers 14 residues. J was trimmed by 2 bases and V by 5 bases; bases with no gene match: 7. CDR1 and CDR2 (germline): DFQATT, SNEGSKA (reference sequence). CDR3 in amino acids: CSASLAGLTYEQYF. The CDR3 DNA follows: TGCAGTGCTTCCCTAGCGGGACTCACCTACGAGCAGTACTTC.

Comment on this clonotype: A junction end diverges from the germline sequence, so it may reflect a read error. This chain uses TRBV4-1 with TRBJ1-1; TRBD1 aligns across 8 bases. CDR3 length: 16 amino acids. The germline CDR1 and CDR2 sequences are MGHRA and YSYEKL. The DNA of the CDR3 is TGCGCCAGCAGCCAAGTTGGCAGGGGGCTCGGCACTAAAGCTTTCTTT. This translates into CASSQVGRGLGTKAFF.

The chain uses TRBV4-1 and TRBJ2-5; D not resolved. The CDR3 totals 14 residues. Germline CDR1 reads MGHRA; CDR2 reads YSYEKL. Trimming removed 3 bases at V and 1 base at J, with 9 bases between. This chain's CDR3 is CASSHSQAQETQYF. The CDR3 nucleotides read TGCGCCAGCAGCCATAGCCAGGCCCAAGAGACCCAGTACTTC.

This clonotype was counted a few times. The rearrangement joins TRBV25-1 to TRBJ2-7, with 9 bases lining up with TRBD1. Trimming took 6 bases from V and 4 from J; bases not matched to a gene: 7. This CDR3 contains 14 residues. Germline V gives CDR1 MGHDK, CDR2 SYGVNS. CDR3 loop: CASRRTGDSYEQYF. CDR3 coding DNA: TGTGCCAGCAGACGGACAGGGGATAGTTACGAGCAGTACTTC.

The chain uses TRBV28 and TRBJ2-5; 11 positions match TRBD2. The J segment lost 3 bases and the V segment lost 5 bases, leaving 8 bases of the junction unmatched. The CDR3 totals 16 residues. Germline V gene sequence: CDR1 MDHEN, CDR2 SYDVKM. CDR3 sequence: CASSGDLLAGEETQYF. The DNA for the CDR3 is TGTGCCAGCAGTGGGGACCTACTAGCGGGAGAAGAGACCCAGTACTTC. Combining the CDR3 with reference TRBV28 and TRBJ2-5 gives the whole variable domain DVKVTQSSRYLVKRTGEKVFLECVQDMDHENMFWYRQDPGLGLRLIYFSYDVKMKEKGDIPEGYSVSREKKERFSLILESASTNQTSMYLCASSGDLLAGEETQYFGPGTRLLVL.

The chain joins TRBV20-1 to TRBJ2-1; TRBD2 matches 14 bases. Germline CDR1 is DFQATT and CDR2 is SNEGSKA (reference sequence). CDR3 size: 15 residues. V was clipped by 8 bases and J by 10 bases; unmatched bases: 13. The CDR3 loop is CSTVTTSGGAGEQFF. The CDR3 coding sequence is TGCAGTACTGTTACGACTAGCGGGGGGGCTGGGGAGCAGTTCTTC.

Notes on this clonotype: A read error is the likely source, as a far larger clone sits one nucleotide away. V and J are TRBV7-8 and TRBJ2-7; 7 bases map to TRBD1. In germline, CDR1 is SGHVS, CDR2 FQNEAQ. The CDR3 covers 13 residues. V lost 7 bases and J lost 2; bases outside the gene matches: 5. The CDR3 coding sequence is TGTGCCAGCAACCCCGGGACAGCCTACGAGCAGTACTTC. Translating it yields CASNPGTAYEQYF. The full variable domain, with the rest looked up from reference TRBV7-8 and TRBJ2-7, is GAGVSQSPRYKVAKRGQDVALRCDPISGHVSLFWYQQALGQGPEFLTYFQNEAQLDKSGLPSDRFFAERPEGSVSTLKIQRTQQEDSAVYLCASNPGTAYEQYFGPGTRLTVT.

The chain carries TRBV6-8 and TRBJ1-1; D uncertain. Trimming left V 6 bases short and J 4 bases short, with 15 bases between. The CDR3 length is 14 residues. CDR1 and CDR2 (germline): MNHGY, SAAAGT. CDR3 bases: TGTGCCAGCAGGGCAACTCAGCGGGGCACTGAAGCTTTCTTT. Translation: CASRATQRGTEAFF.

This clonotype showed up just a few times. V gene TRBV4-3 combines with J gene TRBJ1-4; perhaps TRBD1 as D (5 bases). The CDR3 spans 16 residues. V lost 5 bases and J 8 bases, leaving 21 bases between the germline ends. Germline V gene sequence: CDR1 LGHNA, CDR2 YSLEER. This CDR3 reads CASSEESGGAGEKLFF. The CDR3, as DNA: TGCGCCAGCAGCGAGGAGTCGGGCGGGGCGGGGGAAAAACTGTTTTTT.

The chain recombines TRBV2 with TRBJ1-5; 8 bases are a match to TRBD1. The V gene's germline CDR1 is SNHLY and CDR2 FYNNEI. This CDR3 is built from 14 residues. After removal of 7 bases from V and 2 bases from J, the junction contained 4 bases not matched to a gene. Here the CDR3 reads CASIGQGGNQPQHF. CDR3 DNA sequence: TGTGCCAGCATTGGACAGGGAGGCAATCAGCCCCAGCATTTT.

The chain uses TRBV20-1 and TRBJ2-1, with D perhaps matching TRBD2 (6 bases). With 3 bases removed from V and 10 bases from J, the gap between germline ends came to 19 bases. The CDR3 is 14 residues long. CDR1 DFQATT and CDR2 SNEGSKA come from the germline V gene (reference sequence). The CDR3 nucleotides read TGCAGTGCTAGCCGTCCCGGGACTTTTAACGAGCAGTTCTTC. This translates into CSASRPGTFNEQFF.

The chain couples TRBV20-1 to TRBJ2-4; 7 bases fit TRBD2. Germline V gene lookup returns CDR1 DFQATT and CDR2 SNEGSKA (reference sequence). This CDR3 is built from 14 residues. J was trimmed by 13 bases and V by 3 bases; bases with no gene match: 15. The CDR3 protein is CSASGGGPYNEQYF. DNA for the CDR3: TGCAGTGCTAGCGGCGGGGGACCCTACAATGAGCAGTACTTC.

This clonotype has a handful of counts. This rearrangement joins TRBV6-5 to TRBJ1-6; D is undetermined. The V end lost 5 bases, the J end lost 0 bases, and 11 bases lay between the germline ends. In germline, CDR1 is MNHEY, CDR2 SVGAGI. This CDR3 spans 16 amino acids. The chain's CDR3 is CASSPRLRSYNSPLHF. CDR3 DNA: TGTGCCAGCAGTCCCCGACTGCGCTCCTATAATTCACCCCTCCACTTT.

The chain recombines TRBV20-1 with TRBJ2-1; 7 bases are a match to TRBD1. CDR1 is DFQATT and CDR2 is SNEGSKA in the germline V gene (reference sequence). J gave up 4 bases and V 2 bases, and 5 bases lay outside the gene matches. The CDR3 is 14 amino acids. The CDR3 sequence is CSARRQGPYNEQFF. The CDR3 DNA is TGCAGTGCTAGACGACAGGGACCATACAATGAGCAGTTCTTC.

The V and J genes are TRBV29-1 and TRBJ2-1; a weak D match, TRBD2 (6 bases). Germline CDR1 and CDR2: SQVTM and ANQGSEA. The CDR3 totals 14 residues. V was clipped by 4 bases and J by 5 bases, with 15 bases between them. This chain's CDR3 is CSVVSSTGDNEQFF. CDR3 DNA: TGCAGCGTTGTCAGTAGTACGGGAGACAATGAGCAGTTCTTC.

Of note for this clonotype: The missing conserved phenylalanine or tryptophan at the end of this CDR3 makes a read error likely. V is TRBV28 and J is TRBJ1-1; no clear D gene. Trimming shortened V by 4 bases and J by 2 bases, and 8 bases separated the two germline ends. CDR1 MDHEN and CDR2 SYDVKM come from the germline V gene. The CDR3 sequence is 13 residues long. As DNA, the CDR3 is TGTGCCAGCAGTTCCTTAATCAACACTGAAGCTTTCTCT. Translation gives CASSSLINTEAFS.

The genes are TRBV7-8 and TRBJ2-2; D is possibly TRBD1 or TRBD2 (5 bases each). Germline V CDR1 and CDR2: SGHVS, FQNEAQ. This CDR3 is built from 15 residues. Trimming removed 10 bases at V and 5 bases at J, with 20 bases between. CDR3 nucleotide sequence: TGTGCCACCCCAAAATGGGGGAGCCGAACCGGGGAGCTGTTTTTT. Protein: CATPKWGSRTGELFF.

At least ten counts were recorded for this clonotype. This rearrangement joins TRBV29-1 to TRBJ2-3, with D perhaps TRBD1 or TRBD2 (5 bases each). V lost 7 bases, J lost 2 bases, and 16 bases lay in between. Per germline, CDR1 SQVTM and CDR2 ANQGSEA. This CDR3 is 14 amino acids long. The CDR3 here is CSAELGTLTDTQYF. The CDR3 DNA is TGCAGCGCTGAGCTAGGGACCCTCACAGATACGCAGTATTTT.